One TCR beta chain is described in this entry. Its antigen is still unknown. These data originate in a study of cytomegalovirus exposure and HLA in healthy donors. Overall study findings and caveats: Of the V segments, some could not be distinguished, including TRBV6-2 and TRBV6-3, and were excluded. Beyond CMV serostatus, there was no information to go on about immune exposure.

Germline V gene data show CDR1 as WNHNN and CDR2 as SYGVQD (reference sequence). This CDR3 spans 13 amino acids. With V trimmed by 0 bases and J by 11 bases, 7 bases remained unmatched. Though nominally healthy at sampling, donors likely had unrecorded immune exposures. PCR was performed using 60 Vbeta and 13 Jbeta primers. Data came from immunoSEQ multiplex PCR; TCRdb stores just in-frame clones and leaves some out. The data show roughly 130,000 clones, 80% seen once. This sequence originates from a man in his forties or fifties in good health and CMV-seronegative. This sequence joins TRBV10-1 and TRBJ2-7, with TRBD2 matching 7 bases. The sequenced sample consisted of PBMCs. In DNA, the CDR3 is TGCGCCAGCAGTGAGTCGACGGGAGGCACCGAGTACTTC. Amino acid sequence: CASSESTGGTEYF.